This T cell receptor (beta chain) is from a study of beta chain features in type 1 diabetes. Findings and caveats of the study: Shortening that was moderate but significant affected the TCRB CDR3s of Type 1 diabetes patients in all four CD4+ subsets.

This clone was counted between two and nine times. What it binds is not known. This CDR3 contains 15 residues. The trim removed 3 bases at V and 0 bases at J, leaving 4 bases unmatched. Germline CDR1 is SGHRS and CDR2 is YFSETQ. Expressed TCRB transcripts were sequenced, since all the RNA that had been isolated was reverse transcribed. Data came from immunoSEQ multiplex PCR; TCRdb stores just in-frame clones and leaves some out. This table holds approximately 330,000 clones, 8% to 13% found once. The clonotype was recovered from a woman aged 30 to 39 in good health. Material for sequencing was naive CD4+ T cells from blood. V is TRBV5-1 and J is TRBJ2-7; 9 bases fit TRBD2. The CDR3 nucleotides read TGCGCCAGCAGCTCTTTAGCGGGAGCCTCCTACGAGCAGTACTTC. Amino acids: CASSSLAGASYEQYF.